These 21 T cell receptor beta chains were sequenced from one sample in a study of long-term antiretroviral therapy in people with HIV. A v3.0 immunoSEQ assay was performed at survey level. Some clones are missing from TCRdb's copy, which holds only in-frame ones; the method was immunoSEQ multiplex PCR. The sample gives 29,000 or so clones, roughly 96% of which show up once; roughly 8% is in the top ten. Sequencing was performed on unsorted PBMCs, taken 5.3 years after starting antiretroviral therapy. The receptors were sampled from a man between 25 and 39 years old with HIV.

A single count supports this clone. The V gene is TRBV11-2, the J gene TRBJ2-7, with D possibly matching TRBD1 (5 bases). Trimming took off 4 bases at V and 6 bases at J, with 13 bases between the two ends. The CDR3 is 13 amino acids. Germline loops: CDR1 SGHAT, CDR2 FQNNGV. CDR3 loop: CASSSREPLEQYF. CDR3 nucleotides: TGTGCCAGCAGCTCCAGGGAACCCCTCGAGCAGTACTTC.

The chain links TRBV28 to TRBJ2-3, with a possible D match to TRBD1 (5 bases). The CDR3 length is 16 residues. Trimming cost V 4 bases and J 0 bases, with 14 bases left between them. CDR1 MDHEN and CDR2 SYDVKM come from the germline V gene. In DNA, the CDR3 is TGTGCCAGCAGTTCCCCTCCAGGGTTAAGCACAGATACGCAGTATTTT. Protein sequence: CASSSPPGLSTDTQYF. Full variable domain (remainder filled in from reference TRBV28 and TRBJ2-3): DVKVTQSSRYLVKRTGEKVFLECVQDMDHENMFWYRQDPGLGLRLIYFSYDVKMKEKGDIPEGYSVSREKKERFSLILESASTNQTSMYLCASSSPPGLSTDTQYFGPGTRLTVL.

The chain links TRBV9 to TRBJ1-2, with D perhaps matching TRBD1 (6 bases). CDR1 and CDR2 from the germline V gene are SGDLS and YYNGEE. Trimming shortened V by 0 bases and J by 6 bases, and 15 bases separated the two germline ends. The CDR3 runs to 15 residues. CDR3 in amino acids: CASSVDGSGANGYTF. The CDR3 coding sequence is TGTGCCAGCAGCGTAGACGGATCAGGGGCGAATGGCTACACCTTC.

The chain couples TRBV7-6 to TRBJ2-1; TRBD2 agrees at 13 bases. Unmatched junction bases numbered 4, after V lost 5 bases and J lost 6 bases. Looked up from germline, CDR1 is SGHVS and CDR2 is FNYEAQ. This CDR3 has 15 amino acids. CDR3 DNA: TGTGCCAGCAGCGAACTAGCGGGGGGGGTCAATGAGCAGTTCTTC. Its protein product is CASSELAGGVNEQFF.

The chain has TRBV6-1 and TRBJ1-1; D unresolved. The CDR3 is made up of 14 amino acids. Germline loops: CDR1 MNHNS, CDR2 SASEGT. V dropped 10 bases and J dropped 5 bases, with 20 bases sitting between them. CDR3 region: CATHRLGGGTEAFF. The CDR3 DNA follows: TGTGCCACCCATCGGCTGGGAGGAGGAACTGAAGCTTTCTTT.

This chain links TRBV7-6 with TRBJ2-7; D not resolved. Trimming took 1 base from V and 2 from J, leaving 6 bases between them. The CDR3 contains 13 residues. Germline CDR1 SGHVS, CDR2 FNYEAQ. This CDR3 reads CASSLEWTYEQYF. Here the CDR3 DNA reads TGTGCCAGCAGCTTAGAGTGGACCTACGAGCAGTACTTC. The full variable domain, rest sourced from reference TRBV7-6 and TRBJ2-7, is GAGVSQSPRYKVTKRGQDVALRCDPISGHVSLYWYRQALGQGPEFLTYFNYEAQQDKSGLPNDRFSAERPEGSISTLTIQRTEQRDSAMYRCASSLEWTYEQYFGPGTRLTVT.

The chain recombines TRBV4-3 with TRBJ1-3; D gene uncertain. Trimming pared 0 bases from V and 3 bases from J, leaving 9 bases between. The CDR3 consists of 15 residues. The V gene's germline CDR1 is LGHNA and CDR2 YSLEER. The CDR3 coding sequence is TGCGCCAGCAGCCAAGATCGCGGGAATGGAAACACCATATATTTT. Amino acid sequence: CASSQDRGNGNTIYF.

The chain joins TRBV27 to TRBJ2-7; tentative D call: TRBD1 (5 bases). This CDR3 comprises 14 residues. CDR1 and CDR2 (germline): MNHEY, SMNVEV (reference sequence). The V end lost 5 bases, the J end lost 0 bases, and 11 bases lay between the germline ends. The CDR3 here is CASSRQFRSYEQYF. CDR3 sequence (DNA): TGTGCCAGCAGTCGACAGTTCCGCTCCTACGAGCAGTACTTC.

V is TRBV27 and J is TRBJ1-5; D perhaps matches TRBD1 (5 bases). Germline V CDR1 and CDR2: MNHEY, SMNVEV (reference sequence). V was clipped by 8 bases and J by 2 bases, with 16 bases between them. This CDR3 is 15 amino acids long. The DNA for the CDR3 is TGTGCCAGCCGACAGTCCCCTCGGGGCAATCAGCCCCAGCATTTT. Translated, it gives CASRQSPRGNQPQHF.

This chain joins TRBV14 and TRBJ2-7, with TRBD2 matching 8 bases. The germline gives CDR1 SGHDN, CDR2 FVKESK. Losses at the gene ends were 6 bases for V and 3 bases for J; bases not matched to a gene: 10. CDR3 length equals 15 residues. The CDR3 sequence is CASRMTGGSGYEQYF. In nucleotides, the CDR3 is TGTGCCAGCAGGATGACGGGAGGGTCTGGCTACGAGCAGTACTTC.

This rearrangement joins TRBV6-6 to TRBJ2-3, with D unclear. Germline-derived CDR1 and CDR2 are MNHNY and SVGAGI (reference sequence). V lost 2 bases and J lost 6, with 0 bases in between. CDR3 size: 10 residues. The DNA of the CDR3 is TGTGCCAGCAGTTACGATACGCAGTATTTT. Protein sequence: CASSYDTQYF.

V and J are TRBV7-9 and TRBJ2-1; TRBD2 is a possible D gene (6 bases). V shed 3 bases and J shed 4 bases, with 10 bases lying between them. Germline assignment: CDR1 SEHNR and CDR2 FQNEAQ (reference sequence). The CDR3 sequence is 14 residues long. The CDR3 region has the DNA TGTGCCAGCAGCTTTAGTAGCGGTTACAATGAGCAGTTCTTC. Translating gives CASSFSSGYNEQFF.

This sequence joins TRBV6-5 and TRBJ1-6; D perhaps matches TRBD1 (6 bases). Trimming stripped 2 bases from V and 6 bases from J, with 14 bases between. Germline CDR1 reads MNHEY; CDR2 reads SVGAGI. The CDR3 sequence is 16 residues long. The CDR3 nucleotides are TGTGCCAGCAGTTACACCCGACAGGTCTTTAATTCACCCCTCCACTTT. Amino acids: CASSYTRQVFNSPLHF.

V gene TRBV19 combines with J gene TRBJ1-1; D remains ambiguous. With 1 base removed from V and 0 bases from J, the gap between germline ends came to 12 bases. Germline V gene data show CDR1 as LNHDA and CDR2 as SQIVND (reference sequence). This CDR3 comprises 16 residues. In nucleotides, the CDR3 is TGTGCCAGTAGTATAGCACCCAGGATCATGAACACTGAAGCTTTCTTT. This gives the protein CASSIAPRIMNTEAFF.

The table lists this clone with a count of one. The chain joins TRBV7-8 to TRBJ2-5; D not certain. CDR1 is SGHVS, CDR2 FQNEAQ, per germline. The CDR3 is 14 residues long. Trimming removed 10 bases at V and 2 bases at J, with 17 bases between. CDR3 in amino acids: CATSPPMSQETQYF. CDR3 sequence (DNA): TGTGCCACCTCTCCCCCTATGAGTCAAGAGACCCAGTACTTC.

The rearrangement joins TRBV10-3 to TRBJ1-1; D is possibly TRBD1 (5 bases). Trimming removed 4 bases at V and 1 base at J, with 16 bases between. Germline V gene sequence: CDR1 ENHRY, CDR2 SYGVKD. The CDR3 is made up of 16 amino acids. CDR3 in amino acids: CAISGGAGYTNTEAFF. Here the CDR3 DNA reads TGTGCCATCAGTGGCGGGGCAGGGTATACGAACACTGAAGCTTTCTTT.

This chain connects TRBV6-4 to TRBJ1-2; 9 bases agree with TRBD1. The CDR3 consists of 14 residues. Germline CDR1 and CDR2: MRHNA and SNTAGT. V gave up 5 bases and J gave up 6 bases; unmatched junction bases: 7. This CDR3 reads CASSPGTGSNGYTF. The CDR3 DNA is TGTGCCAGCAGTCCCGGGACAGGGAGTAATGGCTACACCTTC.

This chain links TRBV2 with TRBJ2-2; D not certain. V lost 9 bases and J 1 base, leaving 9 bases between the germline ends. Germline CDR1 reads SNHLY; CDR2 reads FYNNEI. The CDR3 sequence is 13 residues long. CDR3 nucleotide sequence: TGTGCCAGTGGGCTAGAGAACACCGGGGAGCTGTTTTTT. Translation: CASGLENTGELFF.

The chain joins TRBV15 to TRBJ1-2, with 9 nucleotides matching TRBD1. This CDR3 has 14 amino acids. The junction had 9 bases not matched to a gene; V was cut back by 7 bases and J by 6 bases. Looked up from germline, CDR1 is LNHNV and CDR2 is YYDKDF (reference sequence). CDR3 sequence reads: CATNMDRGPDGYTF. DNA of the CDR3: TGTGCCACCAACATGGACAGGGGTCCCGATGGCTACACCTTC.

The chain carries TRBV7-2 and TRBJ2-3; no firm D call. The CDR3 runs to 14 residues. The germline V gene encodes CDR1 SGHTA and CDR2 FQGNSA. V was clipped by 1 base and J by 6 bases, with 11 bases between them. The CDR3 nucleotides are TGTGCCAGCAGCTTAGTAGGAAGACCCGATACGCAGTATTTT. The encoded protein is CASSLVGRPDTQYF.

The V gene is TRBV5-1, the J gene TRBJ2-1, with 8 bases aligning to TRBD1. CDR1 is SGHRS and CDR2 is YFSETQ in the germline V gene. The CDR3 is 15 amino acids. The V segment lost 0 bases and the J segment 5 bases; nucleotides outside the gene matches: 4. Here the CDR3 reads CASSLDRGDDNEQFF. For the CDR3, the DNA is TGCGCCAGCAGCTTGGACAGGGGGGACGACAATGAGCAGTTCTTC.